This note documents a single T cell receptor beta chain sequence. Germline V gene sequence: CDR1 MGHRA, CDR2 YSYEKL. The CDR3 has 14 amino acids. The J segment lost 2 bases and the V segment lost 4 bases, leaving 4 bases of the junction unmatched. Profiled with immunoSEQ multiplex PCR; TCRdb holds only in-frame clones, not every one. The data contain approximately 53,000 clones, 80% to 95% of them singletons. The chain is built from TRBV4-1 and TRBJ1-1, with 7 bases aligning to TRBD1. This TCR was recovered from a man aged 35 to 55 with rheumatoid arthritis. Sequences were obtained from PBMCs. The DNA for the CDR3 is TGCGCCAGCAGCCTCGGGACAGATAACACTGAAGCTTTCTTT. It codes for CASSLGTDNTEAFF.